Reported below is one T cell receptor (beta chain). Antigen: not known. These data belong to a study of cytomegalovirus exposure and HLA in healthy donors. Study-wide results and limits: In a later analysis, a genetic analysis reported fewer productive-TCR N-insertions in an Asian-associated ancestry cluster than the cohort average. A later analysis showed that HLA-associated TCR beta chains had undergone more clonal expansion than equally common others.

Researchers ran the PCR with 60 Vbeta and 13 Jbeta primers. Assay used: immunoSEQ multiplex PCR; TCRdb lists only in-frame clones, some missing. This sample's table reports tens of thousands of clones. J was trimmed by 7 bases and V by 2 bases; bases with no gene match: 4. This CDR3 has 15 amino acids. CDR1 MGHDK and CDR2 SYGVNS come from the germline V gene. The source of this sequence is a woman aged 40 to 50 in good health and CMV-seropositive. This chain links TRBV25-1 with TRBJ2-7; 14 positions match TRBD2. Sequenced sample: PBMCs. CDR3 DNA sequence: TGTGCCAGCAGTGAAGGGACTAGCGGGAGACAAGAGCAGTACTTC. This codes for CASSEGTSGRQEQYF.